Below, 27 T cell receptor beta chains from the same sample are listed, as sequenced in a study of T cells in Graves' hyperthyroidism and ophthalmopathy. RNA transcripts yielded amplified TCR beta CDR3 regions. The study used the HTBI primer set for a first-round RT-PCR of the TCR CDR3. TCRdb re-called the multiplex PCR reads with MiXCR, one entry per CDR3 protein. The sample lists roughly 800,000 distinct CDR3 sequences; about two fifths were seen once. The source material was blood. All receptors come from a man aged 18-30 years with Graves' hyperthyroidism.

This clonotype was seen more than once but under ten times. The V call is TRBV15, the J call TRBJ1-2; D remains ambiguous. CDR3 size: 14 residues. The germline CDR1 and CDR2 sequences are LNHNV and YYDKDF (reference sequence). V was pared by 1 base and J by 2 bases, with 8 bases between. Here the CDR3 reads CATSRGRENYGYTF. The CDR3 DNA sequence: TGTGCCACCAGCAGAGGACGAGAAAACTATGGCTACACCTTC.

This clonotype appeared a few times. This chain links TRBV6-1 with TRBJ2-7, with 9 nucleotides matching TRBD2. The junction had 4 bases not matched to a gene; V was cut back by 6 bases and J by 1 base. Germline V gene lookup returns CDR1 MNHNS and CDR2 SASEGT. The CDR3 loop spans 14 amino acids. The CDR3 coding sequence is TGTGCCAGCAGAGGACTAGCGCAATCCTACGAGCAGTACTTC. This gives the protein CASRGLAQSYEQYF.

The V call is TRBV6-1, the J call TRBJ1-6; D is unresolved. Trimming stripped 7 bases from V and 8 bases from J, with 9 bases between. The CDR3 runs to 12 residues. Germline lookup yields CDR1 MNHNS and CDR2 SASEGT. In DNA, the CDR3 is TGTGCCAGCAAAATAGGCGATTCACCCCTCCACTTT. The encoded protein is CASKIGDSPLHF.

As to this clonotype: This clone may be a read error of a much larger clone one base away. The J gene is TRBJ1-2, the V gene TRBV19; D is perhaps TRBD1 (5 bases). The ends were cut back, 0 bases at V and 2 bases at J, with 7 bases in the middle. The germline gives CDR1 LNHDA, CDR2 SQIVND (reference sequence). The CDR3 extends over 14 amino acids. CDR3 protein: CASSIDPGNYGYTF. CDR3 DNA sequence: TGTGCCAGTAGTATAGACCCAGGGAACTATGGCTACACCTTC.

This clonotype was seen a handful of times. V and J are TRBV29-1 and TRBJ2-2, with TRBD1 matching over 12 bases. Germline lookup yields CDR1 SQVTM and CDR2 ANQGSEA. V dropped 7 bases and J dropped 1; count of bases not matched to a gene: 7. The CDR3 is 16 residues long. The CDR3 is CSASGTGGGNTGELFF. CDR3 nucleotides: TGCAGCGCATCTGGGACAGGGGGCGGGAACACCGGGGAGCTGTTTTTT.

The CDR3 nucleotides are TGTGCCAGCAGCCAAGGCTTGGGAGTGTGGGCTTTCTTT. As protein: CASSQGLGVWAFF. This chain links TRBV3-1 with TRBJ1-1; no definite D call. From germline, CDR1 is LGHDT and CDR2 YNNKEL (reference sequence). The CDR3 loop spans 13 amino acids. V gave up 1 base and J gave up 11 bases, with 14 bases separating them.

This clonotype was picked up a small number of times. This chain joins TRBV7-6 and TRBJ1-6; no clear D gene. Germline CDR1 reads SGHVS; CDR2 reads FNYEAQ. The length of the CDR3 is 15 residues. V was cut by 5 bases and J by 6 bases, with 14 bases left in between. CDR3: CASSAEPGTNSPLHF. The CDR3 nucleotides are TGTGCCAGCAGCGCCGAGCCGGGTACTAATTCACCCCTCCACTTT.

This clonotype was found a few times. This CDR3 reads CSARSLAGDTGELFF. In DNA form, the CDR3 reads TGCAGTGCGAGGAGTCTAGCGGGGGACACCGGGGAGCTGTTTTTT. The chain joins TRBV20-1 to TRBJ2-2; 10 positions agree with TRBD2. Unmatched junction bases numbered 7, after V lost 6 bases and J lost 3 bases. The CDR3 has 15 amino acids. CDR1 is DFQATT, CDR2 SNEGSKA, per germline (reference sequence).

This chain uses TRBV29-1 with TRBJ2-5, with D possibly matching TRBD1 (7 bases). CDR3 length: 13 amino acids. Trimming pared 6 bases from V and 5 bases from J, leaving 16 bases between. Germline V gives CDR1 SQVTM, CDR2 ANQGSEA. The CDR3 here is CSVGGQGDETQYF. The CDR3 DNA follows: TGCAGCGTAGGGGGGCAGGGGGATGAGACCCAGTACTTC.

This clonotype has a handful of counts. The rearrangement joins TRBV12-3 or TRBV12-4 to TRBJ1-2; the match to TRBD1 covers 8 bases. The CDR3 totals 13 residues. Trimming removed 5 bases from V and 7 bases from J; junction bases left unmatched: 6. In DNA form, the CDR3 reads TGTGCCAGCAGTGACCAGGGGGCACTTGGCTACACCTTC. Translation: CASSDQGALGYTF.

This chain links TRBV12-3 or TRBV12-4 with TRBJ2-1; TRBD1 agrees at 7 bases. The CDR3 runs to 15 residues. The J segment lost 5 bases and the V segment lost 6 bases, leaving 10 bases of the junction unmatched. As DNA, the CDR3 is TGTGCCAGCAGCCCTCCGGGACAGACAAACAATGAGCAGTTCTTC. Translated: CASSPPGQTNNEQFF.

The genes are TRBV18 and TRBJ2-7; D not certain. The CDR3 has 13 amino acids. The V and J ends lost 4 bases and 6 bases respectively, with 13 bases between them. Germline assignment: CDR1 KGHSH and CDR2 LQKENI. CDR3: CASSLSTTAEQYF. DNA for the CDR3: TGTGCCAGCTCACTTTCCACGACCGCCGAGCAGTACTTC.

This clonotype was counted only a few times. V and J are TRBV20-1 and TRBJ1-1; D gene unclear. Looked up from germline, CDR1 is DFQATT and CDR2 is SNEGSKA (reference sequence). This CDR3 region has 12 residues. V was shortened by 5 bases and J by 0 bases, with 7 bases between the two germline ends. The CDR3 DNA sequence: TGCAGTGCTGGGGTCATGAACACTGAAGCTTTCTTT. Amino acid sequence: CSAGVMNTEAFF.

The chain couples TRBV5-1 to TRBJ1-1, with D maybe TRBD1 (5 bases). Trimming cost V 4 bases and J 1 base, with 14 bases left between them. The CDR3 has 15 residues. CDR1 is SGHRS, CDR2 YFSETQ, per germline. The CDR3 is CASSPQGNQNTEAFF. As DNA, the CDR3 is TGCGCCAGCAGCCCCCAGGGAAATCAGAACACTGAAGCTTTCTTT.

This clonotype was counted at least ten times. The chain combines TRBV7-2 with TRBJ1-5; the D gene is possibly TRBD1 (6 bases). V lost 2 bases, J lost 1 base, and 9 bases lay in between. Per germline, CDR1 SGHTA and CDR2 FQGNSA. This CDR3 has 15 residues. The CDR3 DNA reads TGTGCCAGCAGCTTAAATCAGGGGAGCAATCAGCCCCAGCATTTT. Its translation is CASSLNQGSNQPQHF.

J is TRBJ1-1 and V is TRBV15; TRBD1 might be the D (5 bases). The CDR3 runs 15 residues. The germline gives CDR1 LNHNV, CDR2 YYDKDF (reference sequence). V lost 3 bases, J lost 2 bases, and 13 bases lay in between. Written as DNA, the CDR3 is TGTGCCACCAGCAGTTCAACACAGGTTAACACTGAAGCTTTCTTT. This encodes CATSSSTQVNTEAFF.

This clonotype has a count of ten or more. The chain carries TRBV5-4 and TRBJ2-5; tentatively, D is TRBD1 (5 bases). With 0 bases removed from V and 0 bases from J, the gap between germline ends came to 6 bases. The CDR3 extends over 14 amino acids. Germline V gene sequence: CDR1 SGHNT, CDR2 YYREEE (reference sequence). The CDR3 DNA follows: TGTGCCAGCAGCTTGGAGGGGTACCAAGAGACCCAGTACTTC. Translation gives CASSLEGYQETQYF.

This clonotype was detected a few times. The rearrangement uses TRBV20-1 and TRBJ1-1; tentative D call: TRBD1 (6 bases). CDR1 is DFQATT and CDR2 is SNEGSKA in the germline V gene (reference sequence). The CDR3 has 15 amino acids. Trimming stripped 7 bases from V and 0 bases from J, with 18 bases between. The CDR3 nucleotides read TGCAGTGTCATGGGGGGGGCGGTCATGAACACTGAAGCTTTCTTT. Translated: CSVMGGAVMNTEAFF.

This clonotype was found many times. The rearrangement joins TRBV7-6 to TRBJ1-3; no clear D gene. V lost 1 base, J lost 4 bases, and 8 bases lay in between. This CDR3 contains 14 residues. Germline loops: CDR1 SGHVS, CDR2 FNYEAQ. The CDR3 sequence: CASSLGDGGNTIYF. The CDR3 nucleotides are TGTGCCAGCAGCTTAGGCGACGGGGGAAACACCATATATTTT.

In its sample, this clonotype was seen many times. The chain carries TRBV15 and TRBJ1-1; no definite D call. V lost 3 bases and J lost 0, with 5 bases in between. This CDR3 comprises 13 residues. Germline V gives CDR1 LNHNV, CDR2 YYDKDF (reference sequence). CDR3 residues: CATSSPVNTEAFF. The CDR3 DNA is TGTGCCACCAGCAGCCCGGTGAACACTGAAGCTTTCTTT.

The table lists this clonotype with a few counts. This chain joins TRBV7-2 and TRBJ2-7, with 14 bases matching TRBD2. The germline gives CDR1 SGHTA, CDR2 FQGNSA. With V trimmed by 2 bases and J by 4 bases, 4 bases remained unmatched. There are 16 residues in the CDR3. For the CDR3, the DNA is TGTGCCAGCAGCTTATCGGGACTAGCGGGAGTTTACGAGCAGTACTTC. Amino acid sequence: CASSLSGLAGVYEQYF.

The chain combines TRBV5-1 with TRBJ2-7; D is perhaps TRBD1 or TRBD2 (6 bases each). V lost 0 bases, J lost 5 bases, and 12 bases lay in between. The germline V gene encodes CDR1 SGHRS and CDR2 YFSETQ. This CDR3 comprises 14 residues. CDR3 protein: CASSLAVGGHEQYF. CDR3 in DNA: TGCGCCAGCAGCTTGGCGGTCGGGGGCCACGAGCAGTACTTC.

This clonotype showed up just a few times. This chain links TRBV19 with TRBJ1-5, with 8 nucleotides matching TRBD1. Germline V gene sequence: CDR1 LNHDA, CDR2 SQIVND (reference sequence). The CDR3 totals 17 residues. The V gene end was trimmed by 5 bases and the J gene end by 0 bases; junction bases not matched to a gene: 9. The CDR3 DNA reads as TGTGCCAGTAGTGGACAGGGAGGCCAGAATAGCAATCAGCCCCAGCATTTT. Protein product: CASSGQGGQNSNQPQHF.

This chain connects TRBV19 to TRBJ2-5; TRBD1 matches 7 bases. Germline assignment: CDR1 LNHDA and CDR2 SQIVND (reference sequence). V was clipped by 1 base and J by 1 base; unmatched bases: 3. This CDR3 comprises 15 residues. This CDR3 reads CASSIVGTAQETQYF. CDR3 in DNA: TGTGCCAGTAGTATAGTAGGGACAGCCCAAGAGACCCAGTACTTC.

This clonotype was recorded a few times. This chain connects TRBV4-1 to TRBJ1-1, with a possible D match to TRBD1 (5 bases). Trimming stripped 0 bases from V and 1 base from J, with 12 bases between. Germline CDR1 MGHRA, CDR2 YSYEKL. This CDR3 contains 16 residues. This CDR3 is CASSQDEGTANTEAFF. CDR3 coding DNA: TGCGCCAGCAGCCAAGATGAGGGGACGGCGAACACTGAAGCTTTCTTT.

The CDR3 nucleotides read TGTGCCAGCAGCTTAGCCCCGCGGGACGGATCCTACGAGCAGTACTTC. It translates to CASSLAPRDGSYEQYF. The chain couples TRBV11-1 to TRBJ2-7; D perhaps matches TRBD2 (6 bases). V was shortened by 0 bases and J by 1 base, with 13 bases between the two germline ends. The CDR3 runs to 16 residues. Per the germline V gene, CDR1 is SGHAT and CDR2 is FQDESV (reference sequence). Using reference TRBV11-1 and TRBJ2-7 for the parts outside the CDR3, the full variable domain is EAEVAQSPRYKITEKSQAVAFWCDPISGHATLYWYRQILGQGPELLVQFQDESVVDDSQLPKDRFSAERLKGVDSTLKIQPAELGDSAMYLCASSLAPRDGSYEQYFGPGTRLTVT.

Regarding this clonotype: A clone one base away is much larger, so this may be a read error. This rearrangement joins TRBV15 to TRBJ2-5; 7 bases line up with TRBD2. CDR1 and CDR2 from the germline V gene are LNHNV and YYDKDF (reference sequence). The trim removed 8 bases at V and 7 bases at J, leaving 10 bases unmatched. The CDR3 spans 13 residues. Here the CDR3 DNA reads TGTGCCACCGGATCGGGAGGTCGGGTGACCCAGTACTTC. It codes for CATGSGGRVTQYF.